This TCR beta chain is from a study of blood T cell repertoires in COVID-19 (dated by TCRdb to 2019 to 2021). As for the study more broadly: The collaborator samples originated in the United States, Italy and Spain and spanned the acute and convalescent phases of COVID-19. The material from the prospective study consisted of cDNA or gDNA derived from T cells, B-cell-depleted T cells, or PBMCs. The dataset comprised deeply sampled blood TCRbeta repertoires from subjects exposed to, actively infected with, or recovered from COVID-19. The repertoires were made available in a free public database intended to serve as a resource for research on the immune response to SARS-CoV-2. The samples were drawn from two sources: the first 160 participants of the ongoing ImmuneRACE study, and fewer than 1,500 subjects contributed by 6 global collaborators. A de-identified subject ID, COVID-19 status, age in years and sex were almost always included in the sample metadata. Where available, HLA class I and class II types were taken from metadata supplied by the sample provider and were not determined by assay-based typing. The paper's findings and limits, for the study overall: The amount of clinical and demographic metadata varied by source and participant and was provided uncurated.

Enrolling through a virtual design, the prospective study's participants ranged in age from roughly 18 to 95 years and lived across roughly 24 United States geographic areas. To assign participants to cohorts, the prospective study relied on clinical history that participants themselves reported in a screening survey and a study questionnaire. In the prospective study, mobile phlebotomists collected whole blood, serum and a nasopharyngeal or oropharyngeal swab from each participant. Prospective study participants could optionally give additional blood draws and questionnaires over a roughly 2-month period. Before DNA extraction, blood samples from the prospective study were shipped at room temperature or frozen. TCRbeta CDR3 regions were amplified from genomic DNA by means of the immunoSEQ Assay, a bias-controlled multiplex PCR. The authors' pipeline ran thus. Within the assay, amplification of reference gene primers was used to estimate how many nucleated cells each sample contained. Sequence reads were collapsed and filtered to measure the absolute abundance of every unique TCRbeta CDR3 rearrangement. For each sample, productive Simpson clonality was calculated as the square root of Simpson's diversity index across productive rearrangements. In its TCRdb copy, this immuneACCESS table keeps in-frame sequences only and misses some clones. Where compared with another copy, unresolved V genes explain less than half of these, and the others have no known cause. V, J and clone size derive from that table, while D and trimming were established from the DNA sequence. Recorded for this sample are roughly 260,000 clones; 80% to 90% of them occurred a single time. Of the sample, 2% to 3% falls within the top ten clones.

V drops 1 base and J drops 3 bases, leaving 15 bases in between. CDR1 is given as KGHSH and CDR2 as LQKENI, both from the germline V gene. From its cysteine to its phenylalanine, the CDR3 spans 16 amino acids. The sequence is cut down to CDR3 DNA, 48 bases in frame from base 1. Points on this clone: Its recognized antigen is unknown. Base qualities are not recorded, but no much larger clone differs from it by a single base.

Recombination connected TRBV18 to TRBJ1-1; TRBD1 is a weak D gene call, 6 bases matching. The sequence came from a woman in her 30s with acute COVID-19. Source material: PBMCs or T cells enriched from blood (not recorded which). The CDR3 protein sequence reads: CASSPRGHPDDTEAFF. The DNA is TGTGCCAGCTCACCACGGGGGCACCCGGACGACACTGAAGCTTTCTTT.